These 32 T cell receptor beta chains originate from one sample sequenced in a study of tumor-infiltrating lymphocytes in primary liver carcinoma. Germline DNA was also extracted, with blood RNA taken from unsorted whole blood. The researchers produced TCR beta cDNA from 400 to 650 ng total RNA with a constant-region primer. Library construction for TCR beta comprised three nested multiplex PCR rounds performed with slightly modified ARM-PCR. The first two PCR rounds used TRBV1-TRBV30 forward primers with a C-beta reverse primer, about 10 cycles each. TCRdb analysed the multiplex PCR reads with MiXCR anew, one entry per CDR3 protein. This sample has approximately 330,000 distinct CDR3 sequences, with less than 70% found just once. Sequenced: peripheral blood. Receptors originate from a man aged 35-49 years with primary liver carcinoma and hepatitis B virus infection.

Points on this clonotype: Its ends do not fully match the called genes, so a read error is possible. This chain links TRBV11-2 with TRBJ2-7; no clear D gene. The V gene's germline CDR1 is SGHAT and CDR2 FQNNGV. This CDR3 comprises 14 residues. The CDR3 spells CASRQGCGTYEQYF. DNA for the CDR3: TGTGCCAGCAGACAAGGTTGCGGTACCTACGAGCAGTATTTC.

Remarks on this clonotype: A read error may be the cause here, since a much bigger clone is one base away. The chain couples TRBV5-5 to TRBJ2-4; 7 bases match TRBD1. This CDR3 comprises 14 residues. Germline V CDR1 and CDR2: SGHKS, YYEKEE (reference sequence). CDR3 nucleotides: TGTGCCAACAGCGGTCACGTTACAGGGGACATTCAGTACTTC. Residues: CANSGHVTGDIQYF.

This sequence joins TRBV4-1 and TRBJ2-6; 7 bases match TRBD2. The CDR3 extends over 19 amino acids. Unmatched junction bases numbered 13, after V lost 1 base and J lost 4 bases. Germline V lookup: CDR1 MGHRA, CDR2 YSYEKL. This CDR3 reads CASSQGVGGLGNGANVLTF. The CDR3 nucleotides read TGCGCCAGCAGCCAAGGAGTCGGGGGGTTGGGGAACGGGGCCAACGTCCTGACTTTC.

The chain links TRBV12-3 or TRBV12-4 to TRBJ1-5, with D tentatively TRBD1 (5 bases). This CDR3 has 14 amino acids. V shed 3 bases and J shed 3 bases, with 9 bases lying between them. CDR3 protein: CASSFGGANQPQHF. CDR3 in DNA: TGTGCCAGCAGTTTCGGGGGAGCCAATCAGCCCCAGCATTTT.

This sequence joins TRBV11-2 and TRBJ2-2; tentative D call: TRBD2 (5 bases). V lost 4 bases to trimming and J lost 17 bases, with 20 bases between them. This CDR3 contains 13 residues. Per the germline V gene, CDR1 is SGHAT and CDR2 is FQNNGV. DNA for the CDR3: TGTGCCAGCAGCTCTGGTACCTACGGGGAGCCCTTTTTT. Its protein product is CASSSGTYGEPFF.

As concerns this clonotype: A much more abundant neighbour one base away suggests this may be a read error. DNA of the CDR3: TGTGCCAGCAGTGGAGACGGAAATGAAGCTTTCTTT. This codes for CASSGDGNEAFF. This chain connects TRBV6-1 to TRBJ1-1; D is uncertain. Between the trimmed V and J ends, which lost 4 bases and 7 bases, there was a span of 10 bases. CDR3 size: 12 residues. Germline CDR1 MNHNS, CDR2 SASEGT.

In its sample, this clonotype was seen a few times. V is TRBV29-1 and J is TRBJ1-1; 7 nucleotides align to TRBD1. CDR3 size: 14 residues. After removal of 3 bases from V and 1 base from J, the junction contained 5 bases not matched to a gene. Germline V gives CDR1 SQVTM, CDR2 ANQGSEA. Here the CDR3 reads CSVDGTAWNTEAFF. The DNA for the CDR3 is TGCAGCGTTGACGGGACAGCGTGGAACACTGAAGCTTTCTTT. The variable domain in full, with the rest retrieved from reference TRBV29-1 and TRBJ1-1, is SAVISQKPSRDICQRGTSLTIQCQVDSQVTMMFWYRQQPGQSLTLIATANQGSEATYESGFVIDKFPISRPNLTFSTLTVSNMSPEDSSIYLCSVDGTAWNTEAFFGQGTRLTVV.

This clonotype was detected many times. The V gene is TRBV4-3, the J gene TRBJ2-2; the match to TRBD2 covers 8 bases. Germline V CDR1 and CDR2: LGHNA, YSLEER. The ends lost 0 bases at V and 5 bases at J; junction bases unmatched: 8. The CDR3 runs 17 residues. CDR3 in DNA: TGCGCCAGCAGCCAAGAATTCTCAGCGGGAGCTACCGGGGAGCTGTTTTTT. The encoded protein is CASSQEFSAGATGELFF.

In regard to this clonotype: The junction shows a germline mismatch at one end, possibly a read error. The chain recombines TRBV10-3 with TRBJ1-1; possible D gene TRBD1, 6 bases. CDR3 length: 14 amino acids. Per germline, CDR1 ENHRY and CDR2 SYGVKD. The DNA for the CDR3 is TGTGCCATCACTGAGGCAGGGGAGGACACTGAAGCTTTCTTT. Translating gives CAITEAGEDTEAFF.

Worth noting for this clonotype: A read error may be the cause here, since a much bigger clone is one base away. The rearrangement joins TRBV5-1 to TRBJ2-2, with 8 nucleotides matching TRBD1. The CDR3 runs to 14 residues. Per germline, CDR1 SGHRS and CDR2 YFSETQ. CDR3 sequence: CANSRGQVPGELFF. The CDR3 coding sequence is TGCGCCAACAGCCGGGGACAGGTACCCGGGGAGCTGTTTTTT.

The CDR3 spells CTNRIRQGAKQYF. The DNA for the CDR3 is TGTACCAACCGTATACGACAGGGGGCCAAGCAGTACTTC. The V call is TRBV6-1, the J call TRBJ2-7, with 10 bases aligning to TRBD1. The CDR3 is 13 amino acids. Germline-derived CDR1 and CDR2 are MNHNS and SASEGT.

The chain joins TRBV5-1 to TRBJ2-5; 11 bases align to TRBD2. Trimming removed 2 bases from V and 5 bases from J; junction bases left unmatched: 2. The CDR3 is made up of 14 amino acids. Germline CDR1 and CDR2: SGHRS and YFSETQ. The CDR3 region has the DNA TGCGCCAGCAGCTTCGGGACTAGCGGCGAGACCCAGTACTTC. Its protein is CASSFGTSGETQYF.

In regard to this clonotype: At one boundary the junction diverges from the germline segment, which might be a read error. Here the CDR3 DNA reads TGTGCCAGCAGTGCCCGACAAGGCTCCTTCAATGAGCAGTTCTTC. Translated, it gives CASSARQGSFNEQFF. This chain connects TRBV6-1 to TRBJ2-1; D call uncertain. The CDR3 sequence is 15 residues long. Germline assignment: CDR1 MNHNS and CDR2 SASEGT.

Points on this clonotype: The missing conserved phenylalanine or tryptophan at the end of this CDR3 makes a read error likely. The CDR3, as DNA: TGTGCCAGCAGCGAGTCGGTCAAAGAGACCCAGTACTCC. Its protein is CASSESVKETQYS. The J gene is TRBJ2-5, the V gene TRBV10-2, with D uncertain. From germline, CDR1 is WSHSY and CDR2 SAAADI. This CDR3 region has 13 residues.

This clonotype was recorded a few times. The chain couples TRBV5-1 to TRBJ2-1; possibly TRBD1 for D (5 bases). The CDR3 covers 15 residues. Between the trimmed V and J ends, which lost 2 bases and 7 bases, there was a span of 16 bases. Per germline, CDR1 SGHRS and CDR2 YFSETQ. The CDR3 region is CASSLGAASQNEQFF. CDR3 sequence (DNA): TGCGCCAGCAGCTTAGGGGCTGCCTCCCAGAATGAGCAGTTCTTC.

Of note for this clonotype: An end of the junction does not agree with germline; a read error may underlie this. J is TRBJ2-3 and V is TRBV7-8; possible D gene TRBD2, 5 bases. Germline V gene data show CDR1 as SGHVS and CDR2 as FQNEAQ. The CDR3 contains 17 residues. As DNA, the CDR3 is TGTACCAGCAGCTTAAATGATGTAGACCTTCGAGGGGATACGCAGTATTTT. This codes for CTSSLNDVDLRGDTQYF.

To note about this clonotype: One base away lies a much larger clone, so this may be a sequencing read error. The final CDR3 position lacks the conserved phenylalanine or tryptophan, pointing to a likely read error. The V and J genes are TRBV12-3 or TRBV12-4 and TRBJ2-5, with 9 bases lining up with TRBD1. The CDR3 extends over 15 amino acids. V shed 5 bases and J 0 bases; nucleotides not matched to a gene: 4. The CDR3 spells CASSRTGAYQETQYS. The CDR3 DNA is TGTGCCAGCAGTCGGACAGGGGCGTACCAAGAGACCCAGTACTCC.

A remark on this clonotype: A single base separates this from a much larger clone, so it may be a read error. The rearrangement joins TRBV6-5 to TRBJ2-5; D is unclear. The CDR3 has 14 residues. Germline loops: CDR1 MNHEY, CDR2 SVGAGI. In DNA form, the CDR3 reads TGTACCAGCAGGTTAAACCCAGTCCAAGAGACCCAGTACTTC. Its translation: CTSRLNPVQETQYF.

The chain employs TRBV5-6 and TRBJ2-5; TRBD2 might be the D (6 bases). This CDR3 region has 16 residues. The V end was cut by 0 bases, the J end by 9 bases, with 21 bases between. Germline V gives CDR1 SGHDT, CDR2 YYEEEE. CDR3 sequence (DNA): TGTGCCAGCAGCTTGGGACTAGGCCAGCATAGTTTGGCCCAGTACTTC. Its protein is CASSLGLGQHSLAQYF.

As to this clonotype: A much larger clone differs from this one at a single base, so this may be a read error. The chain joins TRBV4-3 to TRBJ2-1; D perhaps matches TRBD2 (5 bases). V dropped 0 bases and J dropped 8 bases, with 14 bases sitting between them. The CDR3 totals 15 residues. In germline, CDR1 is LGHNA, CDR2 YSLEER. CDR3 amino acids: CASSQDSGVNDEQFF. CDR3 in DNA: TGCGCCAGCAGCCAAGACTCCGGGGTAAACGATGAGCAGTTCTTC.

As for this clonotype: It may be a read error: a sequence one base away is much more abundant. The CDR3 DNA sequence: TGTACCAGCAGCCCCCAGGGGACCGCCCAAGAGACCCAGTACTTC. This encodes CTSSPQGTAQETQYF. V and J are TRBV6-1 and TRBJ2-5, with D possibly being TRBD1 (6 bases). This CDR3 has 15 residues. CDR1 is MNHNS and CDR2 is SASEGT in the germline V gene.

Comment on this clonotype: The CDR3 ends on some other residue instead of the conserved phenylalanine or tryptophan, so this is likely a read error. V and J are TRBV11-3 and TRBJ1-2, with unresolved D. CDR3 length: 11 amino acids. Trimming shortened V by 8 bases and J by 5 bases, and 9 bases separated the two germline ends. CDR1 SGHNT and CDR2 YENEEA come from the germline V gene. DNA of the CDR3: TGTGCCAGCCACATGGGGTATGGCTACACCCTC. It codes for CASHMGYGYTL.

Here the CDR3 DNA reads TGTGCCAGCACTCCCGGGTCGAGTAACACTGAAGCTTTCTTT. This codes for CASTPGSSNTEAFF. This chain joins TRBV28 and TRBJ1-1; D unresolved. Germline-derived CDR1 and CDR2 are MDHEN and SYDVKM. This CDR3 is 14 amino acids long. V was shortened by 7 bases and J by 2 bases, with 14 bases between the two germline ends.

A word on this clonotype: A much larger clone sits a single nucleotide away, making a read error possible. The chain employs TRBV6-6 and TRBJ1-3, with D hard to call. Trimming shortened V by 0 bases and J by 6 bases, and 12 bases separated the two germline ends. The CDR3 covers 15 residues. CDR1 is MNHNY, CDR2 SVGAGI, per germline (reference sequence). The CDR3 DNA sequence: TGTGCCAGCAGTTACTCGTGGCAGGCTGAAAACACCATATATTTT. It specifies CASSYSWQAENTIYF.

This clonotype was seen a handful of times. This sequence may be a read error, since a much larger clone differs from it by one base. The chain couples TRBV29-1 to TRBJ1-2; the match to TRBD1 covers 8 bases. The germline V gene has CDR1 SQVTM and CDR2 ANQGSEA. CDR3 length equals 13 residues. The CDR3 reads CSAEKPGGYDYTF. The CDR3 DNA follows: TGCAGCGCCGAAAAGCCAGGGGGCTATGACTACACCTTC.

On this clonotype itself: A much larger clone lies one base from this, so it may be a read error. The CDR3 DNA follows: TGTGCCAGCAGTGAATCGGGGGCGCCTTCGCTGGAGGGCTACACCTTC. Its protein is CASSESGAPSLEGYTF. J is TRBJ1-2 and V is TRBV6-1; tentatively, D is TRBD1 (6 bases). The V end lost 2 bases, the J end lost 8 bases, and 21 bases lay between the germline ends. Germline values: CDR1 MNHNS, CDR2 SASEGT. CDR3 length: 16 residues.

Ten or more counts support this clonotype. This rearrangement joins TRBV12-3 or TRBV12-4 to TRBJ2-2; 9 nucleotides align to TRBD1. This CDR3 region has 15 residues. Germline trimming cut 5 bases from V and 5 bases from J; bases unmatched to any gene: 6. CDR3 protein: CASSLGTGLTGELFF. The CDR3 DNA reads as TGTGCCAGCAGTCTTGGGACAGGGCTGACCGGGGAGCTGTTTTTT.

Details on this clonotype: A read error may explain this, as a much larger clone is one base away. The chain couples TRBV6-1 to TRBJ2-1, with unresolved D. Germline V gene data show CDR1 as MNHNS and CDR2 as SASEGT. This CDR3 is built from 17 residues. The chain's CDR3 is CTSKILQASRYYNEQFF. CDR3 nucleotide sequence: TGTACCAGCAAAATTCTCCAGGCTAGTCGGTACTACAATGAGCAGTTCTTC.

This chain connects TRBV6-2 or TRBV6-3 to TRBJ2-5; the D gene is possibly TRBD1 (6 bases). The CDR3 runs to 15 residues. CDR1 and CDR2 from the germline V gene are MNHEY and SVGEGT. V was pared by 5 bases and J by 4 bases, with 17 bases between. The CDR3 DNA reads TGTGCCAGCAGTACCGGGCTCACAGGGTTAGAGACCCAGTACTTC. Translation: CASSTGLTGLETQYF.

The gene calls are TRBV11-2 and TRBJ1-2; D is perhaps TRBD1 (5 bases). Germline CDR1 is SGHAT and CDR2 is FQNNGV. CDR3 length: 13 amino acids. The CDR3 loop is CDSSPRQNYGYTF. CDR3 nucleotides: TGTGACAGTAGCCCTCGACAGAACTATGGCTACACCTTC.

Turning to this clonotype: A read error may explain this, as a much larger clone is one base away. The chain recombines TRBV12-3 or TRBV12-4 with TRBJ2-1; D is possibly TRBD2 (5 bases). V was cut by 4 bases and J by 8 bases, with 18 bases left in between. The CDR3 runs to 15 residues. CDR3 DNA: TGTGCCAGCAGTTCCGGGATAGTGGGATGGGATGAGCAGTTCTTC. Protein sequence: CASSSGIVGWDEQFF.

About this clonotype itself: A read error may produce the germline difference seen at one junction end. This sequence joins TRBV11-2 and TRBJ1-6; no reliable D call. In germline, CDR1 is SGHAT, CDR2 FQNNGV. The CDR3 contains 14 residues. The CDR3 nucleotides read TGTGCCACACAGATCACTGACGGTAATTCACCCCTCCAGTTT. It translates to CATQITDGNSPLQF.